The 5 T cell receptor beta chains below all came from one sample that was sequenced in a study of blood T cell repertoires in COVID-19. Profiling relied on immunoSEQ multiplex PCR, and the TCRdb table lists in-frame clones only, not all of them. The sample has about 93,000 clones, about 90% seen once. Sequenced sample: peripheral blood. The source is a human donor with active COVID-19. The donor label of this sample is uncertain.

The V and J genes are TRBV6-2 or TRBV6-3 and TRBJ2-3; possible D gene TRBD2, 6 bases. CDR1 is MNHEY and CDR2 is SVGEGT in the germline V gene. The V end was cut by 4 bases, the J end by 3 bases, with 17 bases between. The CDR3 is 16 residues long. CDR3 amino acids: CASSFLTGLLTDTQYF. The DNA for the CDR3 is TGTGCCAGCAGTTTTCTAACGGGACTTTTAACAGATACGCAGTATTTT.

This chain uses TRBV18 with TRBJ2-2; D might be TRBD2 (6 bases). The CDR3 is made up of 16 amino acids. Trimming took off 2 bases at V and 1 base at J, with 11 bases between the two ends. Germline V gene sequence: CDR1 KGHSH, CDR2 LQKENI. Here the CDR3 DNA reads TGTGCCAGCTCACCAACCGGGGGACGGAACACCGGGGAGCTGTTTTTT. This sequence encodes CASSPTGGRNTGELFF.

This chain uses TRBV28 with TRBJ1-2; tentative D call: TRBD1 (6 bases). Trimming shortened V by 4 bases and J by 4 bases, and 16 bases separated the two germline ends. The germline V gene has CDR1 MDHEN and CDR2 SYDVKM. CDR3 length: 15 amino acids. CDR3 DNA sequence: TGTGCCAGCAGTTCAATGGGGGGGGCCCTCTATGGCTACACCTTC. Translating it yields CASSSMGGALYGYTF.

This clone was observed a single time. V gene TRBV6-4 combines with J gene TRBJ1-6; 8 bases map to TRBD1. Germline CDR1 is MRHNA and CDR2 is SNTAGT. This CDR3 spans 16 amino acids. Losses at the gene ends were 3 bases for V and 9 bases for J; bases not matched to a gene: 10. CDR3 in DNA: TGTGCCAGCAGTGAGAGCCCGGGACAGGTGTTTTCACCCCTCCACTTT. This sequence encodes CASSESPGQVFSPLHF.

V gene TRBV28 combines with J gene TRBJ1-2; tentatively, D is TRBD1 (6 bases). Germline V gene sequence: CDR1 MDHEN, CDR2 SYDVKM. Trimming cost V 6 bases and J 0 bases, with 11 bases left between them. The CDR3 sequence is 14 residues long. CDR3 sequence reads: CASSRRGPNYGYTF. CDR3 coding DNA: TGTGCCAGCAGCAGGCGGGGGCCTAACTATGGCTACACCTTC.